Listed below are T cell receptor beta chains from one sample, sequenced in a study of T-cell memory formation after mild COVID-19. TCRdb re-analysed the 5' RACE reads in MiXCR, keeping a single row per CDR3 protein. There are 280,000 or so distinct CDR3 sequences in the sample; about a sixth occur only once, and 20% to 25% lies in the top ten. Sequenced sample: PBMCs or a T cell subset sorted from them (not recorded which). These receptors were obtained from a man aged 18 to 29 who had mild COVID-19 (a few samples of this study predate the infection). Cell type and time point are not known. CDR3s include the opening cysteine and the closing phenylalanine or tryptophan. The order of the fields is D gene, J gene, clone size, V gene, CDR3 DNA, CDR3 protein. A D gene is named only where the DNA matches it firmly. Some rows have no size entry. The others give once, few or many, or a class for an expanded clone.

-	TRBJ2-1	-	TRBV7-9	TGTGCCAGCAGCCCCCGACTTGGGGCTTACAATGAGCAGTTCTTC	CASSPRLGAYNEQFF
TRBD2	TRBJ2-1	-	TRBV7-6	TGTGCCAGCAGCTTAGAGGCTAGCGGGCCACTGACGAGCAATGAGCAGTTCTTC	CASSLEASGPLTSNEQFF
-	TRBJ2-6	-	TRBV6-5	TGTGCCAGCAGTTACGCCCCACCAGACTCTGGGGCCAACGTCCTGACTTTC	CASSYAPPDSGANVLTF
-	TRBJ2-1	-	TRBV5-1	TGCGCCAGCACATCCCCCGGGAACGATGAGCAGTTCTTC	CASTSPGNDEQFF
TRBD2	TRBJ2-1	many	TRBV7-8	TGTGCCAGCAGCTTATTGCGGCGGGGGTTCTACAATGAGCAGTTCTTC	CASSLLRRGFYNEQFF
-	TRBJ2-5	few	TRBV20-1	TGCAGTGCTAGTATTGGGGAACACCAAGAGACCCAGTACTTC	CSASIGEHQETQYF
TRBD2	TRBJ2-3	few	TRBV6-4	TGTGCCAGCAGTGCCACTAGCGGGGGGGCCTTAGATACGCAGTATTTT	CASSATSGGALDTQYF
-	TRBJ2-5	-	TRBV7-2	TGTGCCAGCAGCTTGATGGACGGACAAGAGACCCAGTACTTC	CASSLMDGQETQYF
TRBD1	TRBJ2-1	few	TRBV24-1	TGTGCCACCAGTGATCCGGGACAGGGCAACAATGAGCAGTTCTTC	CATSDPGQGNNEQFF
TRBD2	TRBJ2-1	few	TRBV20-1	TGCAGTGCTAATAAAAAGATACTGACTAGCGGGGACCATACTGAGCAGTTCTTC	CSANKKILTSGDHTEQFF
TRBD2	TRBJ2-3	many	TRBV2	TGTGCCAGCAGTGAGACCTTGACGGGACTAGCCACAGATACGCAGTATTTT	CASSETLTGLATDTQYF
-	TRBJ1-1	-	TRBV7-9	TGTGCCAGCAGCCGTAGTATCCCCCGGGCTCGGGGAGCTTTCTTT	CASSRSIPRARGAFF
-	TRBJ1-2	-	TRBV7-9	TGTGCCAGCAGTCGTCGGGGTCGGAACTATGGCTACACCTTC	CASSRRGRNYGYTF
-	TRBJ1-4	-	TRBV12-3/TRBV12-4	TGTGCCAGCAGTTTAGCGCTCGGTGGAAAACTGTTTTTT	CASSLALGGKLFF
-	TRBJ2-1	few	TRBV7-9	TGTGCCAGCAGCTTAGACTGGACAGCACGGGCGGGTGAGCAGTTCTTC	CASSLDWTARAGEQFF
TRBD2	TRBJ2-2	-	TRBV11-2	TGTGCCAGCAGCCGACGTTCTAGCGGTGTGGGCGGGGAGCTGTATTTT	CASSRRSSGVGGELYF
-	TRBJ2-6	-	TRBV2	TGTGCCAGCCTCCCAGGTGAGGCCAACGTCCTGACTTTC	CASLPGEANVLTF
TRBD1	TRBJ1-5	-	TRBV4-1	TGCGCCAGCAGCCAAGGACAGGGGGTGAGCAATCAGCCCCAGCATTTT	CASSQGQGVSNQPQHF
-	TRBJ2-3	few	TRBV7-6	TGTGCCAGCAGCTCCCAGGCGTTTAACACAGATACGCAGTATTTT	CASSSQAFNTDTQYF
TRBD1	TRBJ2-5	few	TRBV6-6	TGTGCCAGCAGATACCCCGGGACAGGGGAACAGACCCAGTACTTC	CASRYPGTGEQTQYF